This T cell receptor (beta chain) comes out of a study of naive and memory T cell subsets. Treatment defined: skin biopsy from PPD injection site in Mantoux-positive individual. The library had UMIs added by 3' ligation of an oligonucleotide to TCR cDNA. This clonotype was observed once. Ligated cDNA underwent four rounds of PCR with nested alpha and beta constant region primers and SP2. In TCRdb, the UMI-ligation and nested PCR reads were re-called with MiXCR into one record per CDR3 protein. The table lists 35,000 to 40,000 distinct CDR3 sequences, 9.5% to 11% of them singletons, with almost 4% in the top ten. V was trimmed by 7 bases and J by 2 bases, leaving 11 bases between them. Looked up from germline, CDR1 is SGHTA and CDR2 is FQGNSA. The CDR3 extends over 13 amino acids.

The TCR comes from an adult in good health. Material: skin, obtained from a tuberculin skin test site. This chain joins TRBV7-2 and TRBJ1-2; D is perhaps TRBD1 (5 bases). The DNA for the CDR3 is TGTGCCAGCACCCTAACAGGAAACTATGGCTACACCTTC. Amino acids: CASTLTGNYGYTF.